The 11 T cell receptor beta chains listed next were all sequenced from one sample in a study of blood T cell repertoires in COVID-19. Repertoires were generated with immunoSEQ multiplex PCR, while TCRdb's copy carries only in-frame clones and drops some. This table holds about 400,000 clones, roughly 90% found once. Sequences were obtained from PBMCs or T cells enriched from blood (not recorded which). The receptor source for this set is a woman aged 40 to 50 with acute COVID-19.

The rearrangement uses TRBV18 and TRBJ1-5; D is undetermined. V shed 2 bases and J shed 3 bases, with 8 bases lying between them. Germline loops: CDR1 KGHSH, CDR2 LQKENI. The CDR3 sequence is 14 residues long. The CDR3 DNA sequence: TGTGCCAGCTCACCAGCGGACTACAATCAGCCCCAGCATTTT. Translation gives CASSPADYNQPQHF. Full variable domain (remainder filled in from reference TRBV18 and TRBJ1-5): NAGVMQNPRHLVRRRGQEARLRCSPMKGHSHVYWYRQLPEEGLKFMVYLQKENIIDESGMPKERFSAEFPKEGPSILRIQQVVRGDSAAYFCASSPADYNQPQHFGDGTRLSIL.

This chain joins TRBV5-1 and TRBJ2-1; possible D gene TRBD2, 6 bases. This CDR3 spans 15 amino acids. Germline V CDR1 and CDR2: SGHRS, YFSETQ. V was trimmed by 6 bases and J by 0 bases, leaving 13 bases between them. The CDR3 sequence: CASTRGASSYNEQFF. The DNA for the CDR3 is TGCGCCAGCACCCGCGGGGCCAGCTCCTACAATGAGCAGTTCTTC.

The CDR3 sequence: CASSHTGWGSPLHF. The CDR3 DNA is TGTGCCAGCAGCCACACAGGGTGGGGTTCACCCCTCCACTTT. The chain combines TRBV7-2 with TRBJ1-6; a possible D gene is TRBD1 (6 bases). The CDR3 is 14 residues long. CDR1 is SGHTA and CDR2 is FQGNSA in the germline V gene. Between the trimmed V and J ends, which lost 5 bases and 9 bases, there was a span of 14 bases.

The chain couples TRBV6-1 to TRBJ2-7, with D perhaps TRBD2 (6 bases). The CDR3 length is 13 residues. Per germline, CDR1 MNHNS and CDR2 SASEGT. Trimming removed 3 bases from V and 3 bases from J, with 9 bases in between. For the CDR3, the DNA is TGTGCCAGCAGTGACGTGGAGGGCTACGAGCAGTACTTC. Translating gives CASSDVEGYEQYF.

The chain links TRBV10-2 to TRBJ2-2; the match to TRBD1 covers 9 bases. Per germline, CDR1 WSHSY and CDR2 SAAADI. After removal of 6 bases from V and 5 bases from J, the junction contained 4 bases not matched to a gene. The CDR3 is 14 residues long. CDR3: CASRGQGGTGELFF. The CDR3 nucleotides are TGCGCCAGCAGGGGACAGGGAGGGACCGGGGAGCTGTTTTTT.

This clone was detected only once. The chain recombines TRBV6-2 or TRBV6-3 with TRBJ2-1, with 13 bases matching TRBD2. V was pared by 5 bases and J by 3 bases, with 4 bases of the junction left unmatched. This CDR3 has 16 amino acids. The germline CDR1 and CDR2 sequences are MNHEY and SVGEGT. The CDR3 reads CASSDGLAGVYNEQFF. For the CDR3, the DNA is TGTGCCAGCAGTGACGGACTAGCGGGGGTCTACAATGAGCAGTTCTTC.

This chain joins TRBV27 and TRBJ2-7, with D unclear. Germline V gene lookup returns CDR1 MNHEY and CDR2 SMNVEV (reference sequence). Between the trimmed V and J ends, which lost 6 bases and 0 bases, there was a span of 9 bases. The CDR3 length is 13 residues. CDR3 nucleotide sequence: TGTGCCAGCAGCTCTTCCCCCTCCTACGAGCAGTACTTC. It yields the protein CASSSSPSYEQYF.

V usage is TRBV5-6 and J usage is TRBJ2-2; the D is unclear. The CDR3 sequence is 15 residues long. Trimming cost V 0 bases and J 3 bases, with 9 bases left between them. Germline V lookup: CDR1 SGHDT, CDR2 YYEEEE. The CDR3 DNA is TGTGCCAGCAGCTTGGGTCAGACTTACACCGGGGAGCTGTTTTTT. Residues: CASSLGQTYTGELFF.

V gene TRBV18 combines with J gene TRBJ2-1; D may be TRBD2 (6 bases). V lost 6 bases to trimming and J lost 7 bases, with 16 bases between them. Germline CDR1 KGHSH, CDR2 LQKENI. The CDR3 spans 14 residues. In nucleotides, the CDR3 is TGTGCCAGCTCCTCGGGGCACCGGGAGAATGAGCAGTTCTTC. Translated, it gives CASSSGHRENEQFF.

This sequence joins TRBV11-2 and TRBJ1-6, with TRBD1 as a possible D gene (6 bases). Trimming shortened V by 4 bases and J by 6 bases, and 16 bases separated the two germline ends. Looked up from germline, CDR1 is SGHAT and CDR2 is FQNNGV. The CDR3 covers 16 residues. The CDR3: CASSSLGQTRNSPLHF. DNA of the CDR3: TGTGCCAGCAGCTCACTAGGACAGACCCGTAATTCACCCCTCCACTTT.

The V and J genes are TRBV6-5 and TRBJ2-7; no clear D gene. The CDR3 contains 12 residues. Trimming removed 2 bases at V and 4 bases at J, with 6 bases between. CDR1 and CDR2 (germline): MNHEY, SVGAGI. In DNA, the CDR3 is TGTGCCAGCAGTTACAGCTCGTACGAGCAGTACTTC. It encodes CASSYSSYEQYF.